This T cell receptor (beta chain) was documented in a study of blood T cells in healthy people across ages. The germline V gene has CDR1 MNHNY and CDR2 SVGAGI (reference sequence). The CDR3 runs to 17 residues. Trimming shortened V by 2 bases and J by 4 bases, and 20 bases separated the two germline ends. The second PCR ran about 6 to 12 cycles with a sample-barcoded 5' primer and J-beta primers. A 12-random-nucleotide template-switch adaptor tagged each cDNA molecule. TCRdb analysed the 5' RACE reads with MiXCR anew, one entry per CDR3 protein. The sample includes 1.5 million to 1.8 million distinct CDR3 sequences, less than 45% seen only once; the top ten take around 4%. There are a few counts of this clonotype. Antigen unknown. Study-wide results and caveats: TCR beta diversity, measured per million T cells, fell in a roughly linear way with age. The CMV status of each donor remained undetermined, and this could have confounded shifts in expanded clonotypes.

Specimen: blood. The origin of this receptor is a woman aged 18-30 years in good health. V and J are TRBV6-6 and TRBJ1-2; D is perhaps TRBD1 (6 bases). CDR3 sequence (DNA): TGTGCCAGCAGTTACCCACAGGGACGGGCCTCTACCTATGGCTACACCTTC. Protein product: CASSYPQGRASTYGYTF.